This T cell receptor (beta chain) was obtained from a study of blood T cells in healthy people across ages (dated by TCRdb to the mid-2010s). Broadly, across the study: In model experiments, roughly one uniquely barcoded TCR beta cDNA molecule per two T cells was captured by template switching. The donors were split into four age groups: young (average around 15 years), middle-aged (39), aged (about 62) and long-lived (roughly 88). To track age-related changes in TCR beta repertoire diversity, the study relied on deep sequencing normalized with unique cDNA molecular identifiers. Two additional independent replicas of 1 million unique cDNA reads from the same blood draw were analyzed for two donors (one aged 18 to 30 and one aged 80 or older).

Only a few counts were recorded for this clonotype. Its antigen target is currently unknown. It has no much larger one-base neighbor in the sample; base qualities were not kept. Systemically healthy Caucasian individuals from Russia, some 40 in total and aged 6 to 90 years, were included as donors. Each donor gave ten milliliters of peripheral blood, collected into EDTA-treated Vacutainer tubes. PBMCs were isolated by Ficoll-Paque density-gradient centrifugation, with at least 6 million obtained per sample. Trizol reagent was used to extract total RNA from PBMCs, with at least 5.5 micrograms per sample. For every donor, an aliquot of PBMCs went through flow cytometry to measure the percentages of naive CD45RAhigh/CD27high T cells. Based on the germline V gene (reference sequence), the CDR1 and CDR2 sequences are SEHNR and FQNEAQ. Including cysteine and phenylalanine, the CDR3 has 14 amino acids. Only CDR3 DNA remains: 42 bases, in frame from the first base. V lost 6 bases and J lost 2 bases, and the count of bases not matched to a germline gene is 3.

The investigation overall reported the following: Estimates of total diversity based on one million sequenced T cells were considered lower bounds and underestimates. Compared with the aged group, more naive CD4+ T cells, fewer expanded clones and increased TCR diversity were shown by the long-lived group, suggesting age selection. Bulk unsorted PBMC profiling prevented conclusive comparison of naive and antigen-experienced compartments. As age increased, observed TCR beta diversity per million T cells dropped in a roughly linear way, and a significant reduction was already evident by age about 40. The percentage of naive T cells measured by flow cytometry correlated strongly with observed TCR beta diversity. Because the CMV infection status of the donors was unknown, age-related changes in expanded clonotypes may potentially have been confounded.

The method behind the library was 5' RACE. Sequencing instrument: Illumina HiSeq 2500. A second PCR of roughly 6 to 12 cycles was performed with a sample-barcoded 5' primer and a J-beta primer mix. A unique molecular identifier was introduced onto each TCR beta cDNA molecule by a template-switch 5' adaptor carrying 12 random nucleotides. At least 2.5 million CDR3-containing paired-end reads were obtained from each sample. All of the RNA was converted into first-strand cDNA using the Mint cDNA synthesis kit, with a TRBC-specific oligonucleotide serving as the primer. Following uracil-DNA glycosylase treatment, all cDNA underwent a first 18-cycle PCR with the universal primers M1SS and BC2_uni_R. Per the authors' processing: Each sample was normalized by randomly selecting 1 million high-quality reads, each carrying a distinct molecular identifier. Reads sharing molecular identifiers were discarded rather than binned into consensus sequences. MiTCR, run with a Q25 quality threshold and the strictest error-elimination algorithm, handled CDR3 identification, clonotype clustering and error correction. A nonparametric unseen species model with Euler transformation was used to estimate a lower bound on total TCR beta diversity. TCRdb reran the public reads through fastp at Q25 and MiXCR, keeping productive beta chains. Rows are combined by CDR3 protein, so each entry shows the most common genes and DNA. For this entry, the V and J calls and clone size follow TCRdb and not the study's own pipeline. The sample table records approximately 580,000 distinct CDR3 sequences; less than 25% of these occur just once. The ten largest account for roughly 9% of the sample.

These records were also assigned to another study, of T cells of mothers and their children. As the second paper documents: The donors were nine systemically healthy Caucasian individuals, made up of three mothers and their six children. cDNA synthesis consumed the entire amount of extracted RNA, loaded at about 1.5 ug RNA in each 15 ul reaction. In the second PCR, the M1S primer introduced both the sample barcodes and 2-4 random nucleotides. Each mother yielded over 9 million TCR beta CDR3 reads and each child 2.5 million to 3 million reads. TCR recombination output is similarly shaped by thymic selection in related and unrelated pairs, with a minor effect exerted by inherited differences. Normalized repertoire overlap was always found to be slightly, but never significantly, higher in related mother-child pairs than in unrelated mother-child pairs. With a sensitivity of approximately 93 clones per million clonotypes, no persistent microchimeric T cell clones were detected. In the study, deep NGS was used to compare the TCR beta repertoires of mothers and children, and features distinguishing related mother-child pairs from unrelated individuals were sought. The mean age was 40 +/- 4 years for the mothers and approximately 11 +/- 4 years for the children. Libraries were sequenced on Illumina HiSeq 2000 with 100+100 nt paired-end reads after adapter ligation with NEBNext reagents. To prevent cross-contamination, the mother and child libraries were prepared a month apart and were sequenced in separate runs. Each donor had between about 450,000 and 2,100,000 distinct TCR beta clonotypes identified. Naive TCR beta clonotypes were estimated from low-frequency clonotypes matched to each donor's FACS-determined naive share, without sorting.

The chain is made from TRBV7-9 and TRBJ1-2, and 10 bases in between align with TRBD1. Specimen: blood. The clonotype originates from a boy younger than 18 in good health. The CDR3 protein sequence reads: CASRPGQGNYGYTF. The nucleotide sequence is TGTGCCAGCAGACCGGGACAGGGGAACTATGGCTACACCTTC.